These 15 T cell receptor beta chains were sequenced from one sample in a study of T cell repertoires in cytomegalovirus infection. These TCRs are of unknown antigen specificity. TCRdb re-derived calls from the reads in MiXCR, one entry per CDR3 protein. The repertoire includes around 710,000 distinct CDR3 sequences, just under 30% of them detected once, and about an eighth sits in the top ten. The sample was cultured CD8+ T cells from PBMCs, taken from culture after CMV antigen stimulation. The receptors were sampled from a human donor in good health (CMV status not recorded). Some clones in this sample may be carry-over from other donors' samples.

This clonotype was observed at least ten times. The chain carries TRBV7-6 and TRBJ2-2; tentative D call: TRBD2 (7 bases). CDR1 is SGHVS, CDR2 FNYEAQ, per germline. V lost 1 base and J 0 bases, leaving 9 bases between the germline ends. This CDR3 comprises 16 residues. The CDR3 DNA is TGTGCCAGCAGCTTAGGCGGGGGCGCGAACACCGGGGAGCTGTTTTTT. Its translation: CASSLGGGANTGELFF.

The sample holds a few counts of this clonotype. The junction does not match germline at one end; this may be a read error. The chain links TRBV7-9 to TRBJ2-7; tentative D call: TRBD1 (5 bases). The CDR3 spans 16 residues. Germline CDR1 and CDR2: SEHNR and FQNEAQ (reference sequence). The CDR3 DNA reads as TGTGCCAGCAGCTCACCTAGGCGGCAGGGCTCCAACGAGCAGTACTTC. Translation: CASSSPRRQGSNEQYF.

This clonotype was detected a few times. J is TRBJ2-6 and V is TRBV12-5, with D unresolved. CDR1 and CDR2 from the germline V gene are LGHNT and FRNRAP. With 6 bases removed from V and 1 base from J, the gap between germline ends came to 25 bases. This CDR3 is 20 amino acids long. CDR3 nucleotides: TGTGCTAGTGGCTTTGACCCAGGCCGGCCAAACGGGTCTGGGGCCAACGTCCTGACTTTC. It is translated as CASGFDPGRPNGSGANVLTF.

This clonotype came up a few times. The chain is built from TRBV6-2 or TRBV6-3 and TRBJ2-1, with 8 bases lining up with TRBD1. The CDR3 contains 15 residues. V was clipped by 0 bases and J by 9 bases; unmatched bases: 7. Looked up from germline, CDR1 is MNHEY and CDR2 is SVGEGT. CDR3 protein: CASSYSGQGLAEQFF. CDR3 DNA: TGTGCCAGCAGTTACTCTGGACAGGGATTAGCTGAGCAGTTCTTC.

Only a few counts were recorded for this clonotype. V usage is TRBV11-1 and J usage is TRBJ2-1, with D possibly matching TRBD1 (6 bases). The V and J ends lost 0 bases and 1 base respectively, with 7 bases between them. The CDR3 loop spans 15 amino acids. Germline values: CDR1 SGHAT, CDR2 FQDESV (reference sequence). The CDR3 protein is CASSLARGSYNEQFF. The CDR3 DNA follows: TGTGCCAGCAGCTTAGCCAGGGGTTCCTACAATGAGCAGTTCTTC. Variable domain in full (rest from reference TRBV11-1 and TRBJ2-1): EAEVAQSPRYKITEKSQAVAFWCDPISGHATLYWYRQILGQGPELLVQFQDESVVDDSQLPKDRFSAERLKGVDSTLKIQPAELGDSAMYLCASSLARGSYNEQFFGPGTRLTVL.

This clonotype was seen a few times. The chain carries TRBV4-2 and TRBJ2-5; D is unclear. From germline, CDR1 is LGHNA and CDR2 YNFKEQ. The CDR3 sequence is 14 residues long. With 3 bases removed from V and 3 bases from J, the gap between germline ends came to 11 bases. The CDR3 here is CASSQGKLEETQYF. The DNA for the CDR3 is TGTGCCAGCAGCCAGGGTAAACTGGAAGAGACCCAGTACTTC.

This clonotype appeared a single time. The J gene is TRBJ2-5, the V gene TRBV6-6; TRBD1 matches 8 bases. The J segment lost 7 bases and the V segment lost 6 bases, leaving 10 bases of the junction unmatched. CDR3 length: 14 amino acids. CDR1 MNHNY and CDR2 SVGAGI come from the germline V gene (reference sequence). CDR3 residues: CASSGGGQGGTQYF. Written as DNA, the CDR3 is TGTGCCAGCAGCGGGGGAGGACAGGGCGGGACCCAGTACTTC.

This clonotype has a handful of counts. The V and J genes are TRBV11-2 and TRBJ1-2, with D possibly TRBD1 on 6 matching bases. From germline, CDR1 is SGHAT and CDR2 FQNNGV. CDR3 size: 14 residues. Trimming took off 0 bases at V and 6 bases at J, with 11 bases between the two ends. CDR3 nucleotide sequence: TGTGCCAGCAGCTTAGATGGGGGCGTGGATGGCTACACCTTC. This sequence encodes CASSLDGGVDGYTF.

The chain employs TRBV5-6 and TRBJ2-3; D may be TRBD1 or TRBD2 (6 bases each). Germline assignment: CDR1 SGHDT and CDR2 YYEEEE. The CDR3 contains 14 residues. V dropped 4 bases and J dropped 8 bases, with 17 bases sitting between them. The chain's CDR3 is CASSGTGARGTQYF. In DNA form, the CDR3 reads TGTGCCAGCAGCGGGACGGGGGCAAGAGGTACGCAGTATTTT.

The table lists this clonotype with a few counts. V and J are TRBV6-1 and TRBJ1-1; no firm D call. This CDR3 is built from 12 residues. Trimming cost V 8 bases and J 5 bases, with 12 bases left between them. The germline V gene encodes CDR1 MNHNS and CDR2 SASEGT. CDR3 amino acids: CASGREGTEAFF. CDR3 nucleotide sequence: TGTGCCAGCGGCAGAGAAGGTACTGAAGCTTTCTTT.

In this sample, this clonotype turned up many times. The V gene is TRBV4-3, the J gene TRBJ1-5; D remains unclear. The germline V and J ends were trimmed by 1 base and 8 bases, with 9 bases remaining between them. This CDR3 spans 13 amino acids. Germline assignment: CDR1 LGHNA and CDR2 YSLEER. In nucleotides, the CDR3 is TGCGCCAGCAGCCAAGTAATATCGGAGCCCCAGCATTTT. It translates to CASSQVISEPQHF.

V and J are TRBV19 and TRBJ1-2, with 9 bases matching TRBD1. Germline CDR1 and CDR2: LNHDA and SQIVND (reference sequence). This CDR3 contains 14 residues. V trimming: 1 base; J trimming: 7 bases; junction bases outside the gene matches: 4. CDR3 nucleotides: TGTGCCAGTAGTATAGGAGGGACAGGGTTTGGCTACACCTTC. Translated, it gives CASSIGGTGFGYTF.

This clonotype was observed a few times. The chain links TRBV7-6 to TRBJ2-2; no definite D call. The CDR3 sequence is 17 residues long. Germline V gene sequence: CDR1 SGHVS, CDR2 FNYEAQ. Trimming shortened V by 1 base and J by 1 base, and 13 bases separated the two germline ends. CDR3 sequence reads: CASSLVDLIQNTGELFF. CDR3 nucleotides: TGTGCCAGCAGCTTAGTCGACCTAATCCAGAACACCGGGGAGCTGTTTTTT.

This clonotype was observed a few times. The rearrangement links TRBV9 to TRBJ1-2, with D unresolved. The CDR3 runs to 15 residues. V lost 0 bases and J 8 bases, leaving 17 bases between the germline ends. Germline loops: CDR1 SGDLS, CDR2 YYNGEE. The CDR3 loop reads CASSVGQPPSEGYTF. DNA of the CDR3: TGTGCCAGCAGCGTAGGGCAGCCCCCCTCGGAAGGCTACACCTTC.

This clonotype was observed a handful of times. This chain's CDR3 is CASSFVRTAPLNQPQHF. For the CDR3, the DNA is TGTGCCAGCAGTTTTGTCCGGACGGCCCCATTAAATCAGCCCCAGCATTTT. The genes are TRBV27 and TRBJ1-5; the D is unclear. The CDR3 is 17 residues long. V lost 3 bases and J lost 4, with 19 bases in between. Germline V gene lookup returns CDR1 MNHEY and CDR2 SMNVEV (reference sequence).